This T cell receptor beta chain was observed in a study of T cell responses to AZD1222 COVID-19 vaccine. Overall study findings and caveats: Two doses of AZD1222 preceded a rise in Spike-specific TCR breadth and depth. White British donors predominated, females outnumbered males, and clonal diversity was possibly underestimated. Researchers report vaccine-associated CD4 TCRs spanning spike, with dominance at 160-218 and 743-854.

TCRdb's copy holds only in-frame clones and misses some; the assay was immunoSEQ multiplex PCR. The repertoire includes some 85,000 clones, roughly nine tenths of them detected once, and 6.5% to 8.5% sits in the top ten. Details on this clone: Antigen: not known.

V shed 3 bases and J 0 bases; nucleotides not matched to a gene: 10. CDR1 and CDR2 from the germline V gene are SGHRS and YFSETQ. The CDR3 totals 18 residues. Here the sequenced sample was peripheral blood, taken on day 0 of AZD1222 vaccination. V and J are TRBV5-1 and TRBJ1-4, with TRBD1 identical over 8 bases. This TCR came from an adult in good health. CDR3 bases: TGCGCCAGCAGCTCCTTGACAGGGGCGGATGCAACTAATGAAAAACTGTTTTTT. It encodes CASSSLTGADATNEKLFF. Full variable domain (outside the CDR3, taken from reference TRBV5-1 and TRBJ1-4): KAGVTQTPRYLIKTRGQQVTLSCSPISGHRSVSWYQQTPGQGLQFLFEYFSETQRNKGNFPGRFSGRQFSNSRSEMNVSTLELGDSALYLCASSSLTGADATNEKLFFGSGTQLSVL.